This TCR beta chain is drawn from a study of response to subunit inactivated influenza vaccine. Whole-study findings and limits: It was the authors' suggestion that each seasonal influenza vaccination recruits few new T cells.

TCRdb ran MiXCR on the RT-PCR reads and lists one entry per CDR3 protein. The repertoire consists of around 470,000 distinct CDR3 sequences, with around 7.7% occurring once and the leading ten covering about an eighth. Many counts were recorded for this clonotype. Its antigen is currently unknown. The sample in question was PBMCs from blood, obtained 23 months after vaccination. The sequence was collected from a man aged 45 to 70 who received an inactivated influenza vaccine.

The CDR3 nucleotides read TGTGCCATCAGTGAGTTTGGACAGGGGTCCCCCTACGAGCAGTACTTC. As protein: CAISEFGQGSPYEQYF. The chain joins TRBV10-3 to TRBJ2-7, with 9 bases that match TRBD1. CDR3 length: 16 amino acids. Trimming took 1 base from V and 2 from J; bases not matched to a gene: 6. The germline CDR1 and CDR2 sequences are ENHRY and SYGVKD.